This TCR beta chain was sequenced for a study of blood T cell repertoires in COVID-19. Looking at the study overall: The study drew acute and convalescent COVID-19 samples from the United States, Italy and Spain. The analysed material was cDNA or gDNA that came from T cells, B-cell-depleted T cells, or PBMCs.

The sample holds one count of this clone. In germline, CDR1 is WSHSY, CDR2 SAAADI. Trimming removed 1 base from V and 4 bases from J; junction bases left unmatched: 6. The CDR3 has 15 residues. As handled by the study authors: Amplification from reference gene primers served as the basis for estimated nucleated cell counts. Clones were sequenced by immunoSEQ multiplex PCR, and TCRdb holds only the in-frame ones, with some missing. V and J calls and clone size follow that table, whereas D and trimming were derived from the DNA. Of around 130,000 clones in the sample, 84% are singletons; the top ten hold 13%.

This chain uses TRBV10-2 with TRBJ1-1; 7 nucleotides align to TRBD1. The origin of this receptor is a human donor in a cohort sampled during active COVID-19. Specimen: peripheral blood. The CDR3: CASSELDSGGTEAFF. The CDR3 coding sequence is TGCGCCAGCAGTGAGTTGGACTCAGGGGGCACTGAAGCTTTCTTT.